This T cell receptor (beta chain) stems from a study of blood T cell repertoires in COVID-19. About the study: In each case, the material was cDNA or gDNA derived from T cells, B-cell-depleted T cells, or PBMCs.

CDR3 length: 13 residues. In germline, CDR1 is SNHLY, CDR2 FYNNEI. Deletions cut 7 bases from V and 1 base from J, with 10 bases between. Clones were read by immunoSEQ multiplex PCR, and TCRdb kept only the in-frame ones, dropping some. Of roughly 110,000 clones listed, about 64% are singletons. The TCR originated in a human donor with acute or convalescent COVID-19. The donor label of this sample is uncertain. This sequence joins TRBV2 and TRBJ1-2; D unresolved. Sequencing input: peripheral blood. The CDR3 loop is CASIGGFNYGYTF. CDR3 nucleotide sequence: TGTGCCAGCATCGGCGGTTTTAACTATGGCTACACCTTC.